This TCR beta chain is from a study of T cells in tumors after PD-1 blockade. Overall study context: Blood samples averaged around 110,000 templates (range about 22,000-260,000) and over 35,000 unique clonotypes.

Profiling relied on immunoSEQ multiplex PCR, and the TCRdb table lists in-frame clones only, not all of them. This table has about 47,000 clones, more than 60% appearing once. The germline V gene encodes CDR1 SEHNR and CDR2 FQNEAQ (reference sequence). Germline trimming cut 5 bases from V and 1 base from J; bases unmatched to any gene: 5. The CDR3 spans 15 residues. The genes are TRBV7-9 and TRBJ1-1; TRBD1 aligns across 9 bases. This clonotype was sampled from a human donor with advanced basal cell or squamous cell carcinoma (not recorded which). Sample: PBMCs, taken before anti-PD-1 therapy. CDR3 loop: CASSHGQGQNTEAFF. As DNA, the CDR3 is TGTGCCAGCAGCCATGGACAGGGGCAGAACACTGAAGCTTTCTTT.